According to its frequency, the clone carrying this T cell receptor (beta chain) is medium-sized (0.01 to 0.1%). This entry comes from a study of T cells in severe cutaneous drug reactions. Across the study: A European registry, Taiwan and Thailand supplied patients during 2011 to 2018. Culprit drug assignment used the Naranjo algorithm and the ALDEN algorithm.

Bulk and single-cell libraries used iRepertoire multiplex PCR with TCR subtype-specific primers. TCRdb reprocessed the multiplex PCR reads, with one entry per CDR3 protein and no DNA. The sample table sets out approximately 1,200 distinct CDR3 sequences. Sequenced patients had Stevens-Johnson syndrome or toxic epidermal necrolysis caused by carbamazepine. The CDR3 has 14 amino acids. Germline values: CDR1 SGHAT, CDR2 FQNNGV. This rearrangement joins TRBV11-2 to TRBJ2-7. This TCR came from a human donor with Stevens-Johnson syndrome, a severe cutaneous drug reaction. Sequences were obtained from cells from a skin blister. The CDR3: CASSSPSTPNEQYF. Variable domain in full (rest from reference TRBV11-2 and TRBJ2-7): EAGVAQSPRYKIIEKRQSVAFWCNPISGHATLYWYQQILGQGPKLLIQFQNNGVVDDSQLPKDRFSAERLKGVDSTLKIQPAKLEDSAVYLCASSSPSTPNEQYFGPGTRLTVT.